The 15 T cell receptor beta chains below come from one sample, sequenced in a study of T cell changes during pregnancy in multiple sclerosis (dated by TCRdb to between 2019 and 2020). The library came from the immunoSEQ multiplex PCR assay. Held by TCRdb, this immuneACCESS table contains in-frame sequences only and omits some clones. Under half of the omission traces to an unresolved V gene where checked; the cause of the rest is unknown. Counted in this sample were tens of thousands of clones; approximately 91% of them appeared once. Around 10% of the sample comes from the top ten. The sequenced sample was CD8+ T cells from peripheral blood mononuclear cells, obtained in the third trimester of pregnancy. The receptors were gathered from a female donor with multiple sclerosis, enrolled in a pregnancy study.

CDR3 region: CASGYVGNSDTQYF. The CDR3 nucleotides are TGTGCTAGTGGTTATGTCGGGAATTCAGATACGCAGTATTTT. The chain joins TRBV12-5 to TRBJ2-3; D may be TRBD2 (5 bases). CDR1 is LGHNT and CDR2 is FRNRAP in the germline V gene. CDR3 length: 14 amino acids. V was shortened by 4 bases and J by 4 bases, with 12 bases between the two germline ends.

This sequence joins TRBV27 and TRBJ2-3; 8 positions match TRBD2. The CDR3 has 20 amino acids. Germline CDR1 reads MNHEY; CDR2 reads SMNVEV (reference sequence). After removal of 1 base from V and 0 bases from J, the junction contained 15 bases not matched to a gene. For the CDR3, the DNA is TGTGCCAGCAGTTTATGGCTGGGGGCGGGGGGCTTCCCTAGCACAGATACGCAGTATTTT. Translating gives CASSLWLGAGGFPSTDTQYF.

This chain connects TRBV6-1 to TRBJ2-5, with D possibly being TRBD2 (6 bases). The last part of the DNA fits TRBJ2-7 better; the J call may be wrong. CDR3 length: 15 amino acids. The germline V gene encodes CDR1 MNHNS and CDR2 SASEGT. The DNA of the CDR3 is TGTGCCAGCAGCCAGGGAGGAGGGGTTACCTACGAGCAGTACTTC. It encodes CASSQGGGVTYEQYF.

V gene TRBV10-3 combines with J gene TRBJ2-7; weak D call: TRBD2 (6 bases). The CDR3 is 20 residues long. Germline lookup yields CDR1 ENHRY and CDR2 SYGVKD. V dropped 0 bases and J dropped 4 bases, with 28 bases sitting between them. The CDR3 loop reads CAISESRETRVGFRRYEQYF. For the CDR3, the DNA is TGTGCCATCAGTGAGTCAAGGGAGACTAGGGTTGGTTTTCGTCGGTACGAGCAGTACTTC.

This chain links TRBV7-2 with TRBJ1-5; 12 bases fit TRBD1. Germline V lookup: CDR1 SGHTA, CDR2 FQGNSA. V was pared by 3 bases and J by 10 bases, with 7 bases of the junction left unmatched. The CDR3 consists of 15 residues. The CDR3 region has the DNA TGTGCCAGCAGCTTGGGACAGGGGGCTCACGTACCCCAGCATTTT. Protein product: CASSLGQGAHVPQHF.

The chain employs TRBV7-3 and TRBJ2-3; 7 bases agree with TRBD2. The CDR3 is made up of 15 amino acids. V shed 3 bases and J 0 bases; nucleotides not matched to a gene: 3. Germline CDR1 reads SGHTA; CDR2 reads FQGTGA. The CDR3 region is CASSFSGRSTDTQYF. Here the CDR3 DNA reads TGTGCCAGCAGCTTTAGCGGGCGTAGCACAGATACGCAGTATTTT.

The chain is built from TRBV21-1 and TRBJ2-7; the tabulated D call, TRBD2, remains unverified against the DNA. TRBV21-1 is assigned pseudogene status. The CDR3 is 17 amino acids. CDR3 nucleotide sequence: TGTGCCAGCAGCAAAGACCACCCTAATACTACAACCTACGAGCAGTACTTC. Residues: CASSKDHPNTTTYEQYF.

The chain joins TRBV28 to TRBJ1-3; no firm D call. Germline V lookup: CDR1 MDHEN, CDR2 SYDVKM. The V end lost 7 bases, the J end lost 0 bases, and 13 bases lay between the germline ends. This CDR3 has 15 amino acids. The CDR3 DNA follows: TGTGCCAGCATCCTAGACGGAAACTCTGGAAACACCATATATTTT. It specifies CASILDGNSGNTIYF.

This chain connects TRBV27 to TRBJ2-7; 11 positions match TRBD1. Losses at the gene ends were 5 bases for V and 4 bases for J; bases not matched to a gene: 4. This CDR3 has 14 residues. The germline gives CDR1 MNHEY, CDR2 SMNVEV (reference sequence). The chain's CDR3 is CASSPGTGGYEQYF. CDR3 in DNA: TGTGCCAGCAGTCCCGGGACAGGGGGGTACGAGCAGTACTTC.

The rearrangement joins TRBV25-1 to TRBJ2-2, with a possible D match to TRBD1 (6 bases). The CDR3 has 16 residues. Trimming cost V 4 bases and J 1 base, with 13 bases left between them. CDR1 is MGHDK and CDR2 is SYGVNS in the germline V gene. The CDR3 DNA reads TGTGCCAGCAGTGGGGCAGGGGTCCTGAACACCGGGGAGCTGTTTTTT. This gives the protein CASSGAGVLNTGELFF.

CDR3 bases: TGTGCCAGCAGTTTAATGGGCAGCAATCAGCCCCAGCATTTT. This encodes CASSLMGSNQPQHF. This rearrangement joins TRBV27 to TRBJ1-5; no clear D gene. V lost 2 bases to trimming and J lost 1 base, with 6 bases between them. This CDR3 has 14 residues. Germline CDR1 is MNHEY and CDR2 is SMNVEV (reference sequence).

V and J are TRBV6-1 and TRBJ1-2; D gene unclear. The CDR3 runs to 14 residues. Germline V gene data show CDR1 as MNHNS and CDR2 as SASEGT. V lost 6 bases and J 3 bases, leaving 14 bases between the germline ends. The CDR3 region has the DNA TGTGCCAGCAGGTTTGAGGAGGAGGACTATGGCTACACCTTC. Translation gives CASRFEEEDYGYTF.

The V and J genes are TRBV6-6 and TRBJ2-3, with 9 nucleotides matching TRBD2. The trim removed 10 bases at V and 3 bases at J, leaving 2 bases unmatched. The CDR3 is 12 amino acids. The germline CDR1 and CDR2 sequences are MNHNY and SVGAGI (reference sequence). The CDR3 region has the DNA TGTGCCACTGGACTAGCGACAGATACGCAGTATTTT. Translated, it gives CATGLATDTQYF.

This clone was counted between two and nine times. The V and J genes are TRBV27 and TRBJ2-5; tentatively, D is TRBD2 (5 bases). Germline V lookup: CDR1 MNHEY, CDR2 SMNVEV (reference sequence). CDR3 size: 12 residues. Trimming stripped 11 bases from V and 1 base from J, with 11 bases between. The CDR3 DNA reads TGTGCCGGAGGCAGGAGCCAAGAGACCCAGTACTTC. Translation gives CAGGRSQETQYF.

By share of the sample, this clone is medium-sized. Other nucleotide sequences in the sample specify the same CDR3. The V call is TRBV25-1, the J call TRBJ1-2; D ambiguous. With 4 bases removed from V and 7 bases from J, the gap between germline ends came to 13 bases. The CDR3 contains 13 residues. CDR1 is MGHDK, CDR2 SYGVNS, per germline. CDR3 loop: CASSGPRHLGYTF. The CDR3 coding sequence is TGTGCCAGCAGTGGGCCACGACATCTTGGCTACACCTTC.